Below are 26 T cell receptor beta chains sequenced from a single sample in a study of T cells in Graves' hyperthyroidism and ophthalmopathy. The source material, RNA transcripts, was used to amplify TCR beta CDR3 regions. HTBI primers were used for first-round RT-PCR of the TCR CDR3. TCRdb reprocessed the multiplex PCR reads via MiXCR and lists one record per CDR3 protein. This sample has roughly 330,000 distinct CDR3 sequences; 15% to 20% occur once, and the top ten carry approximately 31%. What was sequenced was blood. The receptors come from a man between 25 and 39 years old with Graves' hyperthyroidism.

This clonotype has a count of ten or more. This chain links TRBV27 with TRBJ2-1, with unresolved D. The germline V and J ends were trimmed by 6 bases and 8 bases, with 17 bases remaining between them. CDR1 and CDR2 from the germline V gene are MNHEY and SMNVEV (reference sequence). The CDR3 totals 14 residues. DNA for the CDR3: TGTGCCAGCAGGGTTCGGACGACGCACTATGAGCAGTTCTTC. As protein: CASRVRTTHYEQFF.

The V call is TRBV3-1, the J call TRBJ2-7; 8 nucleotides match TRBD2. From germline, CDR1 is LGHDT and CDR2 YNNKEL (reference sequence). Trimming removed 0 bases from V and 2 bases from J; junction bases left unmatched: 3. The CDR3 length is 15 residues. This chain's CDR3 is CASSQDRLAPYEQYF. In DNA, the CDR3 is TGTGCCAGCAGCCAAGATCGACTAGCGCCCTACGAGCAGTACTTC.

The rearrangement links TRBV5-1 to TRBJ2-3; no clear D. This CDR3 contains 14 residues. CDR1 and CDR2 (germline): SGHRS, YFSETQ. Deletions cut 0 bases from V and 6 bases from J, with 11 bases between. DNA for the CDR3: TGCGCCAGCAGCTTGGAACGGAACCCGGATACGCAGTATTTT. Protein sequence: CASSLERNPDTQYF.

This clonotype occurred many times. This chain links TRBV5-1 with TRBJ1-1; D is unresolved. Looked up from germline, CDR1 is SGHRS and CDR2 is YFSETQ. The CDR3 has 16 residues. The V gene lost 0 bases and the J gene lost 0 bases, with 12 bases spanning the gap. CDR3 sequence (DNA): TGCGCCAGCAGCTTGGGAGAGCATAACATGAACACTGAAGCTTTCTTT. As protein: CASSLGEHNMNTEAFF. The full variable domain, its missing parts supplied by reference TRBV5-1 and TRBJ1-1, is KAGVTQTPRYLIKTRGQQVTLSCSPISGHRSVSWYQQTPGQGLQFLFEYFSETQRNKGNFPGRFSGRQFSNSRSEMNVSTLELGDSALYLCASSLGEHNMNTEAFFGQGTRLTVV.

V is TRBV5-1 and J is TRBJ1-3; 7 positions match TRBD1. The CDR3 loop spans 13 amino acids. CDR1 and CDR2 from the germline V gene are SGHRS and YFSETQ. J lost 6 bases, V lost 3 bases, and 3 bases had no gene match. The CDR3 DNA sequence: TGCGCCAGCAGCTGGGGACAGAAAAACACCATATATTTT. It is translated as CASSWGQKNTIYF.

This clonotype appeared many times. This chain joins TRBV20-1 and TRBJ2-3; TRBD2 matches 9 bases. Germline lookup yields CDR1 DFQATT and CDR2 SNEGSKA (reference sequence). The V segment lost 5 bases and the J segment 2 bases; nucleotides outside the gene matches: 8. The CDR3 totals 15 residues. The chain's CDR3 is CSAQPTSGYTDTQYF. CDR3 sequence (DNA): TGCAGTGCTCAACCGACTAGCGGATACACAGATACGCAGTATTTT.

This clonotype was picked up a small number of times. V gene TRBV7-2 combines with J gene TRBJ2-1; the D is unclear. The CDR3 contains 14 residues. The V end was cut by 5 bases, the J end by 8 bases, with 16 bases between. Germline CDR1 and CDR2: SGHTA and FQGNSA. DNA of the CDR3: TGTGCCAGCAGCCCCGAATTCAGTAATGATGAGCAGTTCTTC. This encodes CASSPEFSNDEQFF.

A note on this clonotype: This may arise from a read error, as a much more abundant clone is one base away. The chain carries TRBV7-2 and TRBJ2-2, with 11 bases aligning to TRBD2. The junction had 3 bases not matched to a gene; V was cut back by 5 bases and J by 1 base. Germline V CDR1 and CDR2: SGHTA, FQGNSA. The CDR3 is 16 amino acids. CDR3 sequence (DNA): TGTGCCAGCAGCGTCACTAGCGGGAGGAACACCGGGGAGCTGTTTTTT. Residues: CASSVTSGRNTGELFF.

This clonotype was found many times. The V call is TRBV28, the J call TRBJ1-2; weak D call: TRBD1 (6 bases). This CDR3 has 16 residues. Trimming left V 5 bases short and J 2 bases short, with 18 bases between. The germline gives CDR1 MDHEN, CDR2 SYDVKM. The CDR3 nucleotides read TGTGCCAGCAGTCCTCCACCGGGACAATGGAACTATGGCTACACCTTC. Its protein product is CASSPPPGQWNYGYTF.

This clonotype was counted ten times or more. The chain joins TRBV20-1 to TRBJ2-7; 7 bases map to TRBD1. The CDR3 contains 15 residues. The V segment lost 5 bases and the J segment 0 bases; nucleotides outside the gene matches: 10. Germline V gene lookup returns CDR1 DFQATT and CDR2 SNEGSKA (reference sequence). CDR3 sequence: CSAESGTANSYEQYF. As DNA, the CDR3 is TGCAGTGCTGAGTCCGGGACAGCAAACTCCTACGAGCAGTACTTC.

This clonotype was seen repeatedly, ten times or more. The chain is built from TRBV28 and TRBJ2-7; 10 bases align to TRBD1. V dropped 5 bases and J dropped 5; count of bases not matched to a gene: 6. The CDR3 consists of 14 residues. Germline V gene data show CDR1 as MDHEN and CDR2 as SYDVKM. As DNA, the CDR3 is TGTGCCAGCAGTCCGACCGGGACAGGGGACGAGCAGTACTTC. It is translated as CASSPTGTGDEQYF.

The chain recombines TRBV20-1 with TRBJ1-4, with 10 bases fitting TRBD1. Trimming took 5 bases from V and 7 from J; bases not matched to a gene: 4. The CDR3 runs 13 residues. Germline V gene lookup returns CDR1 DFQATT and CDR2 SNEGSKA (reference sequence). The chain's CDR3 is CSARQGAGEKLFF. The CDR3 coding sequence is TGCAGTGCTCGACAGGGGGCAGGTGAAAAACTGTTTTTT.

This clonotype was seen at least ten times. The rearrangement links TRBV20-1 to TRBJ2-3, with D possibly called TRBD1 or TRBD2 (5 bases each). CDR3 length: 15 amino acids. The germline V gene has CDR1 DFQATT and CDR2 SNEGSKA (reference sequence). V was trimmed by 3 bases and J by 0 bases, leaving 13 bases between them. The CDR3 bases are TGCAGTGCTAGTTGGGGCGGGCTTAGCACAGATACGCAGTATTTT. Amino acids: CSASWGGLSTDTQYF.

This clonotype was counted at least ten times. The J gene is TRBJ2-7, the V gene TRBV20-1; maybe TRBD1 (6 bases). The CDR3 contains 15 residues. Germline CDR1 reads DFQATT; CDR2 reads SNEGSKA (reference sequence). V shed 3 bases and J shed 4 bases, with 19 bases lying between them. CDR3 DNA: TGCAGTGCTAGTCGCAGGGGCAGGGGTGGTTACGAGCAGTACTTC. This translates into CSASRRGRGGYEQYF.

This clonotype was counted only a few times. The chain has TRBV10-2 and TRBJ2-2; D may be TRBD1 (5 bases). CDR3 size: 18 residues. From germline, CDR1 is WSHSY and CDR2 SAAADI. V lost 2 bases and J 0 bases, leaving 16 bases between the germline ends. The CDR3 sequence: CASSEPLQAVPNTGELFF. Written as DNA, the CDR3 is TGCGCCAGCAGTGAGCCTCTACAGGCGGTCCCGAACACCGGGGAGCTGTTTTTT.

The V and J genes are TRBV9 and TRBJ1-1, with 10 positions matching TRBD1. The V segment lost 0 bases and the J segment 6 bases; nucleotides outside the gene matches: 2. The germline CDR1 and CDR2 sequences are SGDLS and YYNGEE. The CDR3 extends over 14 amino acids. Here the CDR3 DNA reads TGTGCCAGCAGCGTAGTAGGACAGGGGGCTGAAGCTTTCTTT. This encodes CASSVVGQGAEAFF.

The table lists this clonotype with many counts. CDR3 sequence: CASSLTGHSQPQHF. The CDR3 nucleotides are TGTGCCAGCAGTCTGACAGGGCATAGTCAGCCCCAGCATTTT. The chain recombines TRBV28 with TRBJ1-5, with TRBD1 identical over 7 bases. Germline trimming cut 5 bases from V and 6 bases from J; bases unmatched to any gene: 7. The CDR3 has 14 residues. Germline assignment: CDR1 MDHEN and CDR2 SYDVKM.

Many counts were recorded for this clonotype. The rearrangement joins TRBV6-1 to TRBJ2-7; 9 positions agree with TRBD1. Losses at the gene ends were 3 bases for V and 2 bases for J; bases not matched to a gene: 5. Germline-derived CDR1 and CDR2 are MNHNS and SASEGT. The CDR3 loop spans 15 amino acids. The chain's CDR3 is CASSDTGGRPYEQYF. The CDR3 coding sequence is TGTGCCAGCAGTGATACAGGGGGCCGCCCCTACGAGCAGTACTTC.

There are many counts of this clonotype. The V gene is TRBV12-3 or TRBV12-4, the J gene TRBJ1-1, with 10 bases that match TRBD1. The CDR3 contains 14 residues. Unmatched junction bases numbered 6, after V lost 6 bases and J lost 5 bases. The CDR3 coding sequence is TGTGCCAGCAGACCGGACAGGGGGGGTACTGAAGCTTTCTTT. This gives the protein CASRPDRGGTEAFF.

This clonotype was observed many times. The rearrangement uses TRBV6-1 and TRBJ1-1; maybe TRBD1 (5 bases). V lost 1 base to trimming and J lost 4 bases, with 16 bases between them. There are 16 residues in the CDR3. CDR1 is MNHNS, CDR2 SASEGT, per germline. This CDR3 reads CASSEGGAAPGTEAFF. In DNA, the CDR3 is TGTGCCAGCAGTGAAGGAGGGGCCGCCCCAGGCACTGAAGCTTTCTTT.

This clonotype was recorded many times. The CDR3 loop reads CASSLARGTGLGGSRNEQYF. The CDR3 DNA is TGTGCCAGCAGCTTAGCGCGGGGGACAGGCCTGGGCGGGAGCAGGAACGAGCAGTACTTC. The gene calls are TRBV7-8 and TRBJ2-7; D is perhaps TRBD1 (8 bases). The V gene's germline CDR1 is SGHVS and CDR2 FQNEAQ. There are 20 residues in the CDR3. V lost 0 bases and J 5 bases, leaving 29 bases between the germline ends.

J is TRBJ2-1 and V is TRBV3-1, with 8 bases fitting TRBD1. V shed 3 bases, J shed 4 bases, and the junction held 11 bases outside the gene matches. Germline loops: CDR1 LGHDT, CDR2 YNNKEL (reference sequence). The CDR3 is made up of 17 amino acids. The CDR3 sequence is CASSQVPGQVIYNEQFF. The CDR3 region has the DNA TGTGCCAGCAGCCAGGTACCGGGACAGGTAATTTACAATGAGCAGTTCTTC.

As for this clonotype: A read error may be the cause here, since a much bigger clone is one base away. The CDR3 bases are TGTGTCAGCATGTCCGGGCCCAATCAGCCCCAGCATTTT. The encoded protein is CVSMSGPNQPQHF. This chain joins TRBV2 and TRBJ1-5; no definite D call. This CDR3 is 13 amino acids long. Germline loops: CDR1 SNHLY, CDR2 FYNNEI.

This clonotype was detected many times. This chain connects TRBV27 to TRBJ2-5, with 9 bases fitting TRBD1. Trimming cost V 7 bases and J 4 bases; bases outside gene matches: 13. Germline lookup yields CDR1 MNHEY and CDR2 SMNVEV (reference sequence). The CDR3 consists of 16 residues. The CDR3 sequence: CASTPRTGVGRETQYF. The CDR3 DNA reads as TGTGCCAGCACCCCCCGGACAGGGGTGGGTCGAGAGACCCAGTACTTC.

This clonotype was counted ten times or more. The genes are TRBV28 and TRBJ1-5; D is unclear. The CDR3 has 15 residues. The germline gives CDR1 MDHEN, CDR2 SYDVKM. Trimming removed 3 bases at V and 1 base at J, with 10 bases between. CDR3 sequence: CASSFGVGSNQPQHF. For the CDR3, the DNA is TGTGCCAGCAGTTTTGGGGTAGGCAGCAATCAGCCCCAGCATTTT. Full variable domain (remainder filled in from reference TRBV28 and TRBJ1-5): DVKVTQSSRYLVKRTGEKVFLECVQDMDHENMFWYRQDPGLGLRLIYFSYDVKMKEKGDIPEGYSVSREKKERFSLILESASTNQTSMYLCASSFGVGSNQPQHFGDGTRLSIL.

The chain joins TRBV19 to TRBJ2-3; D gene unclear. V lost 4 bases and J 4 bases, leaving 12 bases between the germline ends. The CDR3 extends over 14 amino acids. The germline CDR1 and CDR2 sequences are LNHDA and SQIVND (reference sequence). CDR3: CASSTTLGADTQYF. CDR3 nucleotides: TGTGCCAGTAGTACCACCTTGGGCGCAGATACGCAGTATTTT.